A selection of T cell receptor beta chains follows, all from one sample in a study of blood T cells in healthy people across ages. TCRdb re-derived calls from the 5' RACE reads in MiXCR, one entry per CDR3 protein. The profile covers 760,000 or so distinct CDR3 sequences, with roughly 25% appearing a single time and 9.4% taken by the ten largest. These sequences were also reported in another study, on T cells of mothers and their children.

The sequencing input was blood. The receptor set was obtained from a boy aged 5-17 years in good health. The CDR3 runs from the conserved cysteine through the conserved F or W. Fields, in order: D gene, clone size, V gene, J gene, CDR3 DNA, CDR3 protein. The D gene is left open where the match is weak. Expanded clones get a size class; other rows say once, few or many, or leave the size out.

d_gene: TRBD2
abundance: -
v_gene: TRBV6-2/TRBV6-3
j_gene: TRBJ2-4
CDR3nt: TGTGCCAGCAGTTACCTCGGGGGGGCCAAAAACATTCAGTACTTC
CDR3aa: CASSYLGGAKNIQYF

d_gene: -
abundance: -
v_gene: TRBV21-1
j_gene: TRBJ2-5
CDR3nt: TGTGCCAGCAGCAATCCCTGGGACAGCAGAGAGACCCAGTACTTC
CDR3aa: CASSNPWDSRETQYF

d_gene: -
abundance: few
v_gene: TRBV20-1
j_gene: TRBJ2-1
CDR3nt: TGCAGTGCTAGAGAGTTGGGGGGGCCGAGGGGGGATGAGCAGTTCTTC
CDR3aa: CSARELGGPRGDEQFF

d_gene: TRBD2
abundance: -
v_gene: TRBV5-1
j_gene: TRBJ2-5
CDR3nt: TGCGCCAGCAGGACTAGCGGAGTACAAGAGACCCAGTACTTC
CDR3aa: CASRTSGVQETQYF

d_gene: -
abundance: once
v_gene: TRBV29-1
j_gene: TRBJ2-1
CDR3nt: TGCAGCATTGAAGGTGCGAGCTCCTACAATAAGCAGTTCTTC
CDR3aa: CSIEGASSYNKQFF

d_gene: TRBD2
abundance: -
v_gene: TRBV12-3/TRBV12-4
j_gene: TRBJ2-1
CDR3nt: TGTGCCAGCAGTTTCCATAGCGGGATCCGAATCAATGAGCAGTTCTTC
CDR3aa: CASSFHSGIRINEQFF

d_gene: -
abundance: few
v_gene: TRBV20-1
j_gene: TRBJ2-5
CDR3nt: TGCAGTGCTAGAGATCCGGCAGGTCAGGAGACCCAGTACTTC
CDR3aa: CSARDPAGQETQYF

d_gene: TRBD2
abundance: once
v_gene: TRBV7-2
j_gene: TRBJ2-1
CDR3nt: TGTGCCAGCAGCCCCGGGACTAGCGGGGTCCTCTCCTACAATGAGCAGTTCTTC
CDR3aa: CASSPGTSGVLSYNEQFF

d_gene: TRBD1
abundance: -
v_gene: TRBV29-1
j_gene: TRBJ2-5
CDR3nt: TGCAGCGCACAGGGACAGGAAGAGACCCAGTACTTC
CDR3aa: CSAQGQEETQYF

d_gene: -
abundance: -
v_gene: TRBV29-1
j_gene: TRBJ2-3
CDR3nt: TGCAGCTTCCCGAGGTTTACCGGGACGTATTTT
CDR3aa: CSFPRFTGTYF

d_gene: -
abundance: few
v_gene: TRBV7-2
j_gene: TRBJ2-7
CDR3nt: TGTGCCAGCAGCTTAGGTGGGCCCCTCTACGAGCAGTACTTC
CDR3aa: CASSLGGPLYEQYF

d_gene: -
abundance: -
v_gene: TRBV12-3/TRBV12-4
j_gene: TRBJ2-3
CDR3nt: TGTGCCAGCAGCTTGGCGGGTAGTCTAAGAGATACGCAGTATTTT
CDR3aa: CASSLAGSLRDTQYF

d_gene: -
abundance: -
v_gene: TRBV28
j_gene: TRBJ2-1
CDR3nt: TGTGCCAGCAGTTTATCGTCCAGGCTAACGGGAAATGAGCAGTTCTTC
CDR3aa: CASSLSSRLTGNEQFF

d_gene: TRBD2
abundance: -
v_gene: TRBV4-3
j_gene: TRBJ2-5
CDR3nt: TGCGCCAGCAGCCAACAACAAGCGGGGGGAGGGTGGGAGACCCAGTACTTC
CDR3aa: CASSQQQAGGGWETQYF

d_gene: -
abundance: few
v_gene: TRBV20-1
j_gene: TRBJ1-4
CDR3nt: TGCAGTGCCTTCTCGTTGAGTGAAAAACTGTTTTTT
CDR3aa: CSAFSLSEKLFF

d_gene: TRBD1
abundance: few
v_gene: TRBV5-5
j_gene: TRBJ2-7
CDR3nt: TGTGCCAGCAGCTTGTCCGGGACAGCCTACGAGCAGTACTTC
CDR3aa: CASSLSGTAYEQYF

d_gene: -
abundance: few
v_gene: TRBV7-8
j_gene: TRBJ1-5
CDR3nt: TGTGCCAGCAGCTTAGAACTTGGCAATCAGCCCCAGCATTTT
CDR3aa: CASSLELGNQPQHF

d_gene: TRBD2
abundance: -
v_gene: TRBV9
j_gene: TRBJ2-3
CDR3nt: TGTGCCAGCAGCCCTAGCGGGAGGGCCGGAGATACGCAGTATTTT
CDR3aa: CASSPSGRAGDTQYF

d_gene: -
abundance: few
v_gene: TRBV3-1
j_gene: TRBJ1-2
CDR3nt: TGTGCCAGCAGCCCGACACCGGACGGGACTGGGGGCTACACCTTC
CDR3aa: CASSPTPDGTGGYTF

d_gene: TRBD1
abundance: -
v_gene: TRBV29-1
j_gene: TRBJ2-3
CDR3nt: TGCAGCATTTCGGACAGGGCGATGACAGGTACGCAGTATTTT
CDR3aa: CSISDRAMTGTQYF

d_gene: TRBD1
abundance: few
v_gene: TRBV28
j_gene: TRBJ2-4
CDR3nt: TGTGCCAGCAGCGACGCTCGACAGGGAATAGCCAAAAACATTCAGTACTTC
CDR3aa: CASSDARQGIAKNIQYF

d_gene: -
abundance: few
v_gene: TRBV27
j_gene: TRBJ2-5
CDR3nt: TGTGCCAGCGCTCATGGGGAGGAGGAGACCCAGTACTTC
CDR3aa: CASAHGEEETQYF

d_gene: -
abundance: few
v_gene: TRBV4-1
j_gene: TRBJ2-1
CDR3nt: TGCGCCAGCAGCCAAGAGGACTCCACATACAATGAGCAGTTCTTC
CDR3aa: CASSQEDSTYNEQFF

d_gene: TRBD1
abundance: few
v_gene: TRBV5-1
j_gene: TRBJ2-4
CDR3nt: TGCGCCAGCAGCTCTGGACAGGGCAAGTACTTC
CDR3aa: CASSSGQGKYF

d_gene: TRBD1
abundance: -
v_gene: TRBV7-9
j_gene: TRBJ2-2
CDR3nt: TGTGCCAGCAGCGGATGGACAGGGTTACCCGGGGAGCTGTTTTTT
CDR3aa: CASSGWTGLPGELFF

d_gene: -
abundance: few
v_gene: TRBV25-1
j_gene: TRBJ2-3
CDR3nt: TGTGCCAGTCGGGACACCTCTAGCACAGATACGCAGTATTTT
CDR3aa: CASRDTSSTDTQYF

d_gene: -
abundance: -
v_gene: TRBV3-1
j_gene: TRBJ2-4
CDR3nt: TGTGCCAGCAGCCCTCCTCGGAGACAGGTCCGCGGGGACATTCAGTACTTC
CDR3aa: CASSPPRRQVRGDIQYF

d_gene: -
abundance: -
v_gene: TRBV5-1
j_gene: TRBJ2-2
CDR3nt: TGCGCCAGCAGCTTTGACGGAGCAAACACCGGGGAGCTGTTTTTT
CDR3aa: CASSFDGANTGELFF

d_gene: -
abundance: -
v_gene: TRBV20-1
j_gene: TRBJ2-7
CDR3nt: TGCAGTGCTAGGTTAGCGGCAAGGGACGAGCAGTACTTC
CDR3aa: CSARLAARDEQYF

d_gene: -
abundance: -
v_gene: TRBV15
j_gene: TRBJ1-4
CDR3nt: TGTGCCACCAGCAGAGATATCTGGGGCGAAAAACTGTTTTTT
CDR3aa: CATSRDIWGEKLFF

d_gene: -
abundance: few
v_gene: TRBV7-3
j_gene: TRBJ1-2
CDR3nt: TGTGCCAGCAGCTTGGGAACAGCAGGCGGCTACACCTTC
CDR3aa: CASSLGTAGGYTF

d_gene: -
abundance: few
v_gene: TRBV5-1
j_gene: TRBJ2-5
CDR3nt: TGCGCCAGCAGCACCACTGGTGGGGTTTTGGAGACCCAGTACTTC
CDR3aa: CASSTTGGVLETQYF

d_gene: -
abundance: -
v_gene: TRBV27
j_gene: TRBJ1-2
CDR3nt: TGTGCCAGCAGCCGGGGACGGGGGAGAGGCGACTATGGCTACACCTTC
CDR3aa: CASSRGRGRGDYGYTF

d_gene: -
abundance: few
v_gene: TRBV21-1
j_gene: TRBJ2-7
CDR3nt: TGTGCCAGCAGCAGAAGAGACAGGGCCGAGCAGTACTTC
CDR3aa: CASSRRDRAEQYF

d_gene: -
abundance: -
v_gene: TRBV24-1
j_gene: TRBJ2-3
CDR3nt: TGTGCCACCAGTGACAGCCACACAGATACGCAGTATTTT
CDR3aa: CATSDSHTDTQYF

d_gene: TRBD1
abundance: -
v_gene: TRBV5-1
j_gene: TRBJ2-5
CDR3nt: TGCGCCAGCAGCTTGGCTCCCAGGGGGAAAGAGACCCAGTACTTC
CDR3aa: CASSLAPRGKETQYF

d_gene: -
abundance: few
v_gene: TRBV7-2
j_gene: TRBJ2-2
CDR3nt: TGTGCCAGCAGCTTAGTTCTCTCCGGGGAGCTGTTTTTT
CDR3aa: CASSLVLSGELFF

d_gene: -
abundance: few
v_gene: TRBV7-2
j_gene: TRBJ2-7
CDR3nt: TGTGCCAGCAGCTTAGGGGCTACTTCCTACGAGCAGTACTTC
CDR3aa: CASSLGATSYEQYF

d_gene: -
abundance: few
v_gene: TRBV28
j_gene: TRBJ2-5
CDR3nt: TGTGCCAGCAGGGGGACAAGGGAAAACCAAGAGACCCAGTACTTC
CDR3aa: CASRGTRENQETQYF

d_gene: TRBD1
abundance: -
v_gene: TRBV7-8
j_gene: TRBJ2-7
CDR3nt: TGTGCCAGCAGCTTAAGGGACCACAGGGGAAGGGCTCCCTACGAGCAGTACTTC
CDR3aa: CASSLRDHRGRAPYEQYF

d_gene: -
abundance: few
v_gene: TRBV15
j_gene: TRBJ2-3
CDR3nt: TGTGCCACCAGCAGGACTTTTTCTCACACAGATACGCAGTATTTT
CDR3aa: CATSRTFSHTDTQYF

d_gene: -
abundance: -
v_gene: TRBV15
j_gene: TRBJ1-4
CDR3nt: TGTGCCACCAGCAGTGAACAGGAAACTAATGAAAAACTGTTTTTT
CDR3aa: CATSSEQETNEKLFF

d_gene: TRBD2
abundance: few
v_gene: TRBV5-1
j_gene: TRBJ2-5
CDR3nt: TGCGCCAGCAGCTGGTTAGCGGGGCACTTCCAAGAGACCCAGTACTTC
CDR3aa: CASSWLAGHFQETQYF

d_gene: -
abundance: once
v_gene: TRBV4-2
j_gene: TRBJ2-3
CDR3nt: TGTGCCAGCAGCCGATACTATACGGGAGCCGTCACAGATACGCAGTATTTT
CDR3aa: CASSRYYTGAVTDTQYF

d_gene: -
abundance: few
v_gene: TRBV18
j_gene: TRBJ1-1
CDR3nt: TGTGCCAGCTCCCCCCTACCCGTTTCTTTGAGATCGAACACTGAAGCTTTCTTT
CDR3aa: CASSPLPVSLRSNTEAFF

d_gene: -
abundance: -
v_gene: TRBV5-1
j_gene: TRBJ2-7
CDR3nt: TGCGCCAGCAGCTTGTTTGGGGCAGGGAGTAACGAGCAGTACTTC
CDR3aa: CASSLFGAGSNEQYF

d_gene: TRBD1
abundance: -
v_gene: TRBV2
j_gene: TRBJ2-5
CDR3nt: TGTGCCAGCAGTGTGCGGACAGGGGGCCGAGGTATTCAAGAGACCCAGTACTTC
CDR3aa: CASSVRTGGRGIQETQYF

d_gene: TRBD1
abundance: few
v_gene: TRBV15
j_gene: TRBJ1-1
CDR3nt: TGTGCCACCAGCAGAGATGGCGACAGGGCGATTGAAGCTTTCTTT
CDR3aa: CATSRDGDRAIEAFF

d_gene: -
abundance: once
v_gene: TRBV12-3/TRBV12-4
j_gene: TRBJ2-1
CDR3nt: TGTGCCAGCAGTGTCCTATCTAGGTCTGAGCAGTTCTTC
CDR3aa: CASSVLSRSEQFF